This T cell receptor beta chain was identified during a study of blood T cell repertoires in COVID-19. Turning to the study itself: COVID-19 samples collected from the United States, Italy and Spain covered acute and convalescent phases. Nucleic acid was either cDNA or gDNA, and it came from T cells, B-cell-depleted T cells, or PBMCs.

The assay was immunoSEQ multiplex PCR, and TCRdb's table has in-frame clones only and misses some. In the table there are approximately 72,000 clones, over 80% of which are singletons. V gave up 1 base and J gave up 3 bases, with 10 bases separating them. Germline lookup yields CDR1 LNHDA and CDR2 SQIVND (reference sequence). The CDR3 spans 16 residues. The V gene is TRBV19, the J gene TRBJ2-6; TRBD1 might be the D (6 bases). The receptor was derived from a woman aged 80 or over with acute or convalescent COVID-19. What was sequenced was peripheral blood. The CDR3 DNA sequence: TGTGCCAGTAGTATAGGGCAGGGGTATGGGGCCAACGTCCTGACTTTC. It codes for CASSIGQGYGANVLTF.